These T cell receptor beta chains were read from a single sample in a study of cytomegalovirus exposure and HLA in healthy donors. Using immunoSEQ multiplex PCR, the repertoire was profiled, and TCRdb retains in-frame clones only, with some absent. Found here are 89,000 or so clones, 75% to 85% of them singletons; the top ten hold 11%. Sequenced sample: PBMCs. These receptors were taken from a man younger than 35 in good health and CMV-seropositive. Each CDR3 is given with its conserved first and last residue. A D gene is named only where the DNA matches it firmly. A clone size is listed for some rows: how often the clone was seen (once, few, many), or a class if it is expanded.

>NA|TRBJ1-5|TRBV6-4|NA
CASSDRPPLPRSYSNQPQHF
TGTGCCAGCAGTGACCGCCCCCCCCTTCCAAGATCCTATAGCAATCAGCCCCAGCATTTT
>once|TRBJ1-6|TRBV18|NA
CASSPGQGIKPLHF
TGTGCCAGCTCACCGGGGCAGGGTATAAAACCCCTCCACTTT
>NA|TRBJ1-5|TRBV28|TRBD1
CASNLRGQGFNQPQHF
TGTGCCAGCAACCTGAGGGGACAGGGGTTCAATCAGCCCCAGCATTTT
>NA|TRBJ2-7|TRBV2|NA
CASVVGGLPYEQYF
TGTGCCAGCGTGGTCGGGGGTCTACCGTACGAGCAGTACTTC
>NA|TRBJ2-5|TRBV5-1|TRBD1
CASRQQGAEETQYF
TGCGCCAGCAGGCAACAGGGGGCGGAAGAGACCCAGTACTTC
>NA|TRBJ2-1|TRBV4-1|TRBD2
CASSRKISGAYNEQFF
TGCGCCAGCAGCCGAAAGATTAGCGGGGCCTACAATGAGCAGTTCTTC
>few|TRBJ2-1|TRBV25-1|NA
CASRGEVGGGAYGQFF
TGTGCCAGCAGGGGGGAAGTCGGCGGGGGCGCCTATGGGCAGTTCTTC
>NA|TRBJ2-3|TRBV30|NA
CAWVGLENTQYF
TGTGCCTGGGTGGGGCTTGAAAATACGCAGTATTTT
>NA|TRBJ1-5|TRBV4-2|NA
CASSQDSPGTPQPQHF
TGTGCCAGCAGCCAAGATTCCCCGGGGACACCTCAGCCCCAGCATTTT
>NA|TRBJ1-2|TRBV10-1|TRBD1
CASSDSRDRSYGYTF
TGCGCCAGCAGTGACAGCCGGGACAGGAGCTATGGCTACACCTTC
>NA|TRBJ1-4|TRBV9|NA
CASSLAGGRNEKLFF
TGTGCCAGCAGCCTAGCCGGGGGGCGTAATGAAAAACTGTTTTTT
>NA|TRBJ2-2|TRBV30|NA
CAWSGHHTGELFF
TGTGCCTGGAGTGGACACCACACCGGGGAGCTGTTTTTT
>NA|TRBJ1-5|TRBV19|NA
CASSRGSNQPQHF
TGTGCCAGTAGCCGGGGATCTAATCAGCCCCAGCATTTT
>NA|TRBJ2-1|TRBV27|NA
CASSSRVREQFF
TGTGCCAGCAGTTCCAGGGTGCGCGAGCAGTTCTTC
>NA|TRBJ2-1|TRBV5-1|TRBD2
CASSLGTSGNNEQFF
TGCGCCAGCAGCCTAGGGACTAGCGGAAACAATGAGCAGTTCTTC
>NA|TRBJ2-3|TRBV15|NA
CATSVALAAPHTDTQYF
TGTGCCACCAGCGTAGCCCTGGCGGCGCCCCACACAGATACGCAGTATTTT
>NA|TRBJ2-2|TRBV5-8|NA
CASSLTRTANTGELFF
TGTGCCAGCAGCCTCACCCGGACAGCTAACACCGGGGAGCTGTTTTTT
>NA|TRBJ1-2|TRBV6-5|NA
CASKRQNYGYTF
TGTGCCAGCAAACGACAGAACTATGGCTACACCTTC
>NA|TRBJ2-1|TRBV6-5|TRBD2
CASSGQRGFNEQFF
TGTGCCAGCAGTGGGCAGCGGGGGTTCAATGAGCAGTTCTTC
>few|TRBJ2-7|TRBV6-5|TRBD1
CASRPGTGGLYEQYF
TGTGCCAGCAGACCCGGGACAGGGGGCCTCTACGAGCAGTACTTC
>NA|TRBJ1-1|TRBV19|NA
CASSIRTDEAFF
TGTGCCAGTAGTATACGGACAGATGAAGCTTTCTTT
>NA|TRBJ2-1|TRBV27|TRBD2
CASRRGSGGADEQFF
TGTGCCAGCCGCAGGGGTAGCGGGGGGGCCGATGAGCAGTTCTTC
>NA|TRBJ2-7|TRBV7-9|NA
CASSLHLEGYEQYF
TGTGCCAGCAGCCTCCATCTTGAGGGCTACGAGCAGTACTTC
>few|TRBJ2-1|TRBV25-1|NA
CASSVRDEQFF
TGTGCCAGCAGTGTGCGGGATGAGCAGTTCTTC
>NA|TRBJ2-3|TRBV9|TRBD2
CASSATTSGGAKGTQYF
TGTGCCAGCAGCGCAACGACTAGCGGGGGGGCCAAGGGAACGCAGTATTTT
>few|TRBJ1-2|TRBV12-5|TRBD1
CASGGGTGPPYGYTF
TGTGCTAGTGGTGGGGGGACAGGGCCACCCTATGGCTACACCTTC
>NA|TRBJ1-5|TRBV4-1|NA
CASSPRDIDSNQPQHF
TGCGCCAGCAGCCCCCGGGACATCGATAGCAATCAGCCCCAGCATTTT
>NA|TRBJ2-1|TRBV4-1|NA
CASSQVHIVSYNEQFF
TGCGCCAGCAGCCAAGTTCACATCGTCTCCTACAATGAGCAGTTCTTC
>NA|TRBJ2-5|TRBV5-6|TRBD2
CASSLTGRGGGETQYF
TGTGCCAGCAGCTTGACAGGCCGGGGGGGCGGGGAGACCCAGTACTTC
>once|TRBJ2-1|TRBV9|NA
CASSGRGPYNEQFF
TGTGCCAGCAGCGGGAGAGGTCCCTACAATGAGCAGTTCTTC
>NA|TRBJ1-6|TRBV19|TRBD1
CASSIEPVGGRSPLHF
TGTGCCAGTAGTATCGAGCCTGTAGGGGGCCGATCACCCCTCCACTTT
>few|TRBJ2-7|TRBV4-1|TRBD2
CASSQDRQRGDSYEQYF
TGCGCCAGCAGCCAAGATCGCCAGCGGGGGGACTCCTACGAGCAGTACTTC